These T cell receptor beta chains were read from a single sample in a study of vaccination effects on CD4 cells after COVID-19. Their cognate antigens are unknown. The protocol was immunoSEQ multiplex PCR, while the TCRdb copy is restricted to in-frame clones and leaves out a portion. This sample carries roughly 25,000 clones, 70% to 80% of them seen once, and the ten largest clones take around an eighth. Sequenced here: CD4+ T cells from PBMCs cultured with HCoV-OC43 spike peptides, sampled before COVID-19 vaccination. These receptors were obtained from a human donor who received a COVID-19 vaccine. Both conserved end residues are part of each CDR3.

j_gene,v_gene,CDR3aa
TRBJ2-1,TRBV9,CASSVVGTSGVDEQFF
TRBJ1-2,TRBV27,CASSFADRANYGYTF
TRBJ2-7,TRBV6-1,CASSELAGTPYEQYF
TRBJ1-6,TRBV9,CASSTLDRANSPLHF
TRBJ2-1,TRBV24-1,CATSDLVGILAGAYPSSYNEQFF
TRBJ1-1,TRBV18,CASSSGTEIEAFF
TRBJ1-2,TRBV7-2,CASSLDRVSGYTF
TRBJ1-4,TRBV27,CASSLFGAAGEKLFF
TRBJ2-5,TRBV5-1,CASSLEVGGGRRGTQYF
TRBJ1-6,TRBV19,CASRDGLNSPLHF
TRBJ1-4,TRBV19,CASSMERGVEKLFF
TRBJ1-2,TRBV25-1,CASSEALYGYTF
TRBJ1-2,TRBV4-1,CASSQSRGGLYGYTF
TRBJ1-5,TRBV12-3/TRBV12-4,CASSRGGTLPQHF
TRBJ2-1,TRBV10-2,CASSEGNNEQFF
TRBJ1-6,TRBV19,CASSIEDRGNSPLHF
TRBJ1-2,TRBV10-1,CASSAGSGTDYGYTF
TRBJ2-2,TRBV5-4,CASRWDLFSNTGELFF
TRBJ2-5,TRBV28,CASSPPQGWETQYF
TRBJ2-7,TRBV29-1,CSVESGYEQYF
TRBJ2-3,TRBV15,CATSRRLALLSTDTQYF
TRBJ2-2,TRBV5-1,CASSRAGGRNTGELFF
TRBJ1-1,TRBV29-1,CSVVGYSETEAFF
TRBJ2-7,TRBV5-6,CASSLQGSGQYF
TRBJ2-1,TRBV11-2,CASSLSDRGKADNEQFF
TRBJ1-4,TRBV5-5,CASSSEGQEKLFF
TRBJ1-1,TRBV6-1,CASSELGMGTEAFF
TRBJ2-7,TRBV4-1,CASSQDPSVTGRRSYEQYF
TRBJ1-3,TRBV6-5,CAVRSSGNTIYF
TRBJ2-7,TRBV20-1,CSASSRGGYEQYF
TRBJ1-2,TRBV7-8,CASSLGDRQGHGYTF
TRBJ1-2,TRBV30,CAWSASYGYTF
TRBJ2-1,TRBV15,CATSNTAEARYNEQFF
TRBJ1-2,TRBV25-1,CASSRGSYGYTF
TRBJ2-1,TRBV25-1,CASSDSSREQFF
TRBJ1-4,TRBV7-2,CASSLRGGATNEKLFF
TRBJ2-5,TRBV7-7,CASSFGRVYQETQYF
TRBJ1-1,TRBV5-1,CASSLATTEDKAFF
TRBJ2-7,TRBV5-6,CASSPEFRGEQYF
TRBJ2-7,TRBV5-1,CASSNSGIGEQYF
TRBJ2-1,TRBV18,CASSPGRSLYNEQFF
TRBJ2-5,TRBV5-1,CASSLMPSGGQETQYF
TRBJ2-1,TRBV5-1,CASSLWTSGSNEQFF
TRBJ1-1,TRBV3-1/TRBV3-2,CASSPTRERGTEAFF
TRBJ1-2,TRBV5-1,CASSLDRGPYGYTF
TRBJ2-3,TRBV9,CASSVGVSPDTQYF
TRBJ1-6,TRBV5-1,CASSLNRSGTGFFGRGSPLHF
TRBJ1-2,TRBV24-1,CATSDRTSQGYTF